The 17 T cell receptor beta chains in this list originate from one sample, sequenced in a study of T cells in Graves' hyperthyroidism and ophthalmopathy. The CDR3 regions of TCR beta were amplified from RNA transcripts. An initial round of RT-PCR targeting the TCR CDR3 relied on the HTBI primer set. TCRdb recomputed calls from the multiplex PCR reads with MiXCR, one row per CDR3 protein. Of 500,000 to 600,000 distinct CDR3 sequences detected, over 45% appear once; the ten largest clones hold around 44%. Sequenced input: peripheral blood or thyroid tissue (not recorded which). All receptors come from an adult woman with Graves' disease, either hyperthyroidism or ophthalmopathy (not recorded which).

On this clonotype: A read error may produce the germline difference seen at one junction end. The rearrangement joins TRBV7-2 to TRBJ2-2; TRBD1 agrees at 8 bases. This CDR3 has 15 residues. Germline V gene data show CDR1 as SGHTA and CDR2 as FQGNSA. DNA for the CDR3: TGTGCCAGCAGCTCCAGGGACAGGAACGCCGGGGAGCTGTTTTTT. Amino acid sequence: CASSSRDRNAGELFF.

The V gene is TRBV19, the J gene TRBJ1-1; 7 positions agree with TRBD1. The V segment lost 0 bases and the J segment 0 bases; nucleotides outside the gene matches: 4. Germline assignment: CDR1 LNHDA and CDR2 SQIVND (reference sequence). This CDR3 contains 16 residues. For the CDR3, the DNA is TGTGCCAGTAGTATAGACCCGACAGGGCTGAACACTGAAGCTTTCTTT. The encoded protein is CASSIDPTGLNTEAFF. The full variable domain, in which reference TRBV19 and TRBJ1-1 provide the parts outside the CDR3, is DGGITQSPKYLFRKEGQNVTLSCEQNLNHDAMYWYRQDPGQGLRLIYYSQIVNDFQKGDIAEGYSVSREKKESFPLTVTSAQKNPTAFYLCASSIDPTGLNTEAFFGQGTRLTVV.

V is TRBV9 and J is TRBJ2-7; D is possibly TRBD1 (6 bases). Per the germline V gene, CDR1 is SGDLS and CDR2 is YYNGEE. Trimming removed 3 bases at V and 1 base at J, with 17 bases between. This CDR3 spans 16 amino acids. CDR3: CASSASGGGTSYEQYF. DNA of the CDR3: TGTGCCAGCAGCGCATCGGGTGGGGGCACTTCCTACGAGCAGTACTTC.

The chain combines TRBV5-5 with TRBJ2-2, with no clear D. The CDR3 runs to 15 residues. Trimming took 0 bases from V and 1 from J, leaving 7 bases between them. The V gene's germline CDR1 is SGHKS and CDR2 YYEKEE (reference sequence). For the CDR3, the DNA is TGTGCCAGCAGCTTGGGCCCTGAGAACACCGGGGAGCTGTTTTTT. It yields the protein CASSLGPENTGELFF.

CDR3 DNA: TGTGCCAGCAGCCATAAGTCTAGAGGAAACACCATATATTTT. Encoded protein: CASSHKSRGNTIYF. The genes are TRBV11-2 and TRBJ1-3; no firm D call. The V gene's germline CDR1 is SGHAT and CDR2 FQNNGV. Deletions cut 5 bases from V and 4 bases from J, with 12 bases between. The CDR3 totals 14 residues. Variable domain in full (rest from reference TRBV11-2 and TRBJ1-3): EAGVAQSPRYKIIEKRQSVAFWCNPISGHATLYWYQQILGQGPKLLIQFQNNGVVDDSQLPKDRFSAERLKGVDSTLKIQPAKLEDSAVYLCASSHKSRGNTIYFGEGSWLTVV.

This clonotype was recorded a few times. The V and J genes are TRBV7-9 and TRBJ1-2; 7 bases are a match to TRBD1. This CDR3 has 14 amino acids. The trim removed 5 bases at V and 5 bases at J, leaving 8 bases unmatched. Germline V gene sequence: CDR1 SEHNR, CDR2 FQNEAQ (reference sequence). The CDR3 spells CASSTPDRDYGYTF. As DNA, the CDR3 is TGTGCCAGCAGCACCCCTGACAGGGATTATGGCTACACCTTC.

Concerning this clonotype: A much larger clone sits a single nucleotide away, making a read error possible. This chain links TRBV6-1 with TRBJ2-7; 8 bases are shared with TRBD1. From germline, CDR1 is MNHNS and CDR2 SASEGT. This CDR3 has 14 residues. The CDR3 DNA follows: TGTGCCAGCAGGAAAGGACAGGGAGGCTACGAGCAGCACTTC. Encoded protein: CASRKGQGGYEQHF.

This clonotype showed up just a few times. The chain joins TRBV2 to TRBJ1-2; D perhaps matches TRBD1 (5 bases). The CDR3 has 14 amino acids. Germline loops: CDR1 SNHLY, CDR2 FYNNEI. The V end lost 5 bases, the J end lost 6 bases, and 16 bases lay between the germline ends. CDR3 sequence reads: CASSLEGTADGYTF. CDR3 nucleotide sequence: TGTGCCAGCAGTCTGGAAGGGACCGCGGATGGCTACACCTTC.

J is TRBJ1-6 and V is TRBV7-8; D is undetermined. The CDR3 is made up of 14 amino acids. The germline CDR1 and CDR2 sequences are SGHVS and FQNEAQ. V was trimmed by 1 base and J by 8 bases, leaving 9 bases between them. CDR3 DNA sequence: TGTGCCAGCAGCTTAGAGGGAAACTATTCACCCCTCCACTTT. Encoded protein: CASSLEGNYSPLHF. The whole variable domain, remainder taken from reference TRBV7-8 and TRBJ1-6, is GAGVSQSPRYKVAKRGQDVALRCDPISGHVSLFWYQQALGQGPEFLTYFQNEAQLDKSGLPSDRFFAERPEGSVSTLKIQRTQQEDSAVYLCASSLEGNYSPLHFGNGTRLTVT.

The CDR3 bases are TGTGCCAGCAGCTTAGTTAGTAGCTATGGCTACACCTTC. It is translated as CASSLVSSYGYTF. The chain joins TRBV7-9 to TRBJ1-2; D ambiguous. This CDR3 comprises 13 residues. V was clipped by 1 base and J by 4 bases, with 7 bases between them. Germline V CDR1 and CDR2: SEHNR, FQNEAQ (reference sequence).

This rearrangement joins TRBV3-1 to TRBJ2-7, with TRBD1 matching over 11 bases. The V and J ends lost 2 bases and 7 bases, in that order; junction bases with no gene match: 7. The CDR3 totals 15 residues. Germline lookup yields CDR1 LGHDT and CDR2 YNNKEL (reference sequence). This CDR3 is CASSQQGQGAREQYF. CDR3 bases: TGTGCCAGCAGCCAACAAGGACAGGGGGCGCGGGAGCAGTACTTC.

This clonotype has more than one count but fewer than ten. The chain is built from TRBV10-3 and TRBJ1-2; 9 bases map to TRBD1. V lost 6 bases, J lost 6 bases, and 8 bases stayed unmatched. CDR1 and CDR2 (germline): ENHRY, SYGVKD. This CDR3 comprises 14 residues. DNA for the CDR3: TGTGCCATCAGGGGAGGACAGGGGTTTGATGGCTACACCTTC. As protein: CAIRGGQGFDGYTF.

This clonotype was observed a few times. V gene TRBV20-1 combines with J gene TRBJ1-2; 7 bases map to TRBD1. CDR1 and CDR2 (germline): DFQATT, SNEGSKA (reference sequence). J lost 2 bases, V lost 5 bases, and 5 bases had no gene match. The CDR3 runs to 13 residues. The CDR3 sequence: CSAPTGENYGYTF. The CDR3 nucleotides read TGCAGTGCTCCAACAGGGGAGAACTATGGCTACACCTTC.

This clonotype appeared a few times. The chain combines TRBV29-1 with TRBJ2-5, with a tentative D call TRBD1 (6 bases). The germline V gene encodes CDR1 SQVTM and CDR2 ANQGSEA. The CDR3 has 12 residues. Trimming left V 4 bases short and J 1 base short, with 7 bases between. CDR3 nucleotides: TGCAGCGTTGGACAGGCCCAAGAGACCCAGTACTTC. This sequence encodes CSVGQAQETQYF.

The DNA for the CDR3 is TGTGCCAGCAGTGAGGAGGTCTATGGCTACACCTTC. Translation gives CASSEEVYGYTF. The rearrangement joins TRBV12-3 or TRBV12-4 to TRBJ1-2; no clear D gene. The CDR3 is made up of 12 amino acids. With 5 bases removed from V and 4 bases from J, the gap between germline ends came to 8 bases.

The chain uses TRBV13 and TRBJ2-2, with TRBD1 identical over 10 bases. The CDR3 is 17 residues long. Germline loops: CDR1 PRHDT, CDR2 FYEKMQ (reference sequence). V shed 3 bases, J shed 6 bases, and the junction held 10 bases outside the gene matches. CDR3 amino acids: CASSFSTGGEGPGELFF. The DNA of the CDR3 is TGTGCCAGCAGCTTCTCGACAGGGGGCGAAGGTCCCGGGGAGCTGTTTTTT.

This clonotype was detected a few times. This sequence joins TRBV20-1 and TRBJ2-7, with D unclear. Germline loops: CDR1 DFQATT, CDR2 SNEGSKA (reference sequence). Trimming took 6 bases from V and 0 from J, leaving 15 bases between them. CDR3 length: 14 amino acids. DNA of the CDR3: TGCAGTGCATGTCGGACGGCGAGCTCCTACGAGCAGTACTTC. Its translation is CSACRTASSYEQYF.